Listed below are T cell receptor beta chains from one sample, sequenced in a study of blood T cell repertoires in COVID-19. Here immunoSEQ multiplex PCR was the method, and the copy in TCRdb shows in-frame clones only, minus some. The sample lists 240,000 or so clones; roughly four fifths were seen once. The specimen sequenced was peripheral blood. The receptors originated from a woman between 18 and 29 years old with acute or convalescent COVID-19. Both conserved end residues are part of each CDR3. D genes are given only for firm matches. Clone size is not always given. Where it is, it says once, few, many or a class for expanded clones.

D,size,V,J,DNA,CDR3
TRBD1,NA,TRBV19,TRBJ1-5,TGTGCCAGTAGTCCATACAGGGGTGCGCGTCAGCCCCAGCATTTT,CASSPYRGARQPQHF
NA,NA,TRBV10-3,TRBJ1-1,TGTGCCATCACCTTTAGTTGGGAGGGCGGCACTGAAGCTTTCTTT,CAITFSWEGGTEAFF
NA,NA,TRBV7-8,TRBJ1-1,TGTGCCAGCACCTGGGCGCGTTCATCTGAAGCTTTCTTT,CASTWARSSEAFF
TRBD2,NA,TRBV28,TRBJ2-1,TGTGCCAGCAGTCAAGGACTAGCGGGAAGCAATGAGCAGTTCTTC,CASSQGLAGSNEQFF
TRBD1,NA,TRBV5-1,TRBJ1-1,TGCGCCAGCAGCTCAAACCGGGACAGGGGTTCGGAAGCTTTCTTT,CASSSNRDRGSEAFF
NA,once,TRBV12-3/TRBV12-4,TRBJ2-7,TGTGCCAGCAGACAGTATAGCTCCTACGAGCAGTACTTC,CASRQYSSYEQYF
TRBD2,NA,TRBV18,TRBJ2-1,TGTGCCAGCTCACCACGAGCGGGAGGCTCCTACAATGAGCAGTTCTTC,CASSPRAGGSYNEQFF
TRBD1,once,TRBV30,TRBJ1-2,TGTGCCTGGATCCACAGGGGGCTATATGGCTACACCTTC,CAWIHRGLYGYTF
TRBD2,NA,TRBV28,TRBJ2-2,TGTGCCAGCAAACTAGCGGGAGTTATCACCGGGGAGCTGTTTTTT,CASKLAGVITGELFF
TRBD1,NA,TRBV5-1,TRBJ1-2,TGCGCCAGCAGCTTGTCTGAAACCGGGACAGGGGTCGGCTACACCTTC,CASSLSETGTGVGYTF
NA,NA,TRBV7-9,TRBJ2-5,TGTGCCAGCACGCCGCCCTGGGGGGAAGAGACCCAGTACTTC,CASTPPWGEETQYF
TRBD2,NA,TRBV28,TRBJ2-7,TGTGCCAGCCTCATTGGCGGGGGGGCGGCTTCCTACGAGCAGTACTTC,CASLIGGGAASYEQYF
NA,NA,TRBV27,TRBJ2-4,TGTGCCAGCAGCCACTTGGGGGCCTTAGCCAAAAACATTCAGTACTTC,CASSHLGALAKNIQYF
TRBD2,NA,TRBV9,TRBJ2-1,TGTGCCAGCAGCCCCCGTCGCGGGAGTCTCGGGAATGAGCAGTTCTTC,CASSPRRGSLGNEQFF
NA,NA,TRBV18,TRBJ1-1,TGTGCCAGCTCCACCGGGGGGGACACTGAAGCTTTCTTT,CASSTGGDTEAFF
NA,NA,TRBV6-6,TRBJ1-5,TGTGCCAGCAATAGAGAATCAGGGCCCCAGCATTTT,CASNRESGPQHF
TRBD2,NA,TRBV9,TRBJ2-3,TGTGCCAGCAGCGTAGAACTAGCGGGAGTTTCAGATACGCAGTATTTT,CASSVELAGVSDTQYF
TRBD2,NA,TRBV3-1/TRBV3-2,TRBJ2-3,TGTGCCAGCAGCTCCTCCCGAGGACTAGCGGGAGATGGAGATACGCAGTATTTT,CASSSSRGLAGDGDTQYF
TRBD2,NA,TRBV6-1,TRBJ2-1,TGTGCCAGCAGTGATATGGGACTAGCGTACTACAATGAGCAGTTCTTC,CASSDMGLAYYNEQFF
NA,NA,TRBV7-9,TRBJ2-2,TGTGCCAGCAGCCAGGGACTTAACACCGGGGAGCTGTTTTTT,CASSQGLNTGELFF
TRBD2,NA,TRBV19,TRBJ2-5,TGTGCCAGTAGTATGCCGACTAGCGGCACCCAAGAGACCCAGTACTTC,CASSMPTSGTQETQYF
TRBD2,once,TRBV5-6,TRBJ2-3,TGTGCCAGCAGCCACGGACTAGCGGTCACAGATACGCAGTATTTT,CASSHGLAVTDTQYF
TRBD1,few,TRBV14,TRBJ1-2,TGTGCCAGCAGCCTGCCGGGACAGACTAACTATGGCTACACCTTC,CASSLPGQTNYGYTF
NA,NA,TRBV6-2/TRBV6-3,TRBJ2-6,TGTGCCAGCAGTTATTTTGGGAGCTCGGGGGCCAACGTCCTGACTTTC,CASSYFGSSGANVLTF
TRBD1,NA,TRBV18,TRBJ1-1,TGTGCCAGCTCACAACAGGGGGCGAGGAACACTGAAGCTTTCTTT,CASSQQGARNTEAFF
NA,few,TRBV5-4,TRBJ1-4,TGTGCCAGCAGCTTACAGGGCATAAATGAAAAACTGTTTTTT,CASSLQGINEKLFF
NA,NA,TRBV11-3,TRBJ2-3,TGTGCCAGCAGCTTAGGGGTGGGGAGTAGCGCAGATACGCAGTATTTT,CASSLGVGSSADTQYF
NA,NA,TRBV6-4,TRBJ2-1,TGTGCCAGCAGTGACTCTTCTACAGGGACCTACAATGAGCAGTTCTTC,CASSDSSTGTYNEQFF
NA,many,TRBV15,TRBJ2-7,TGTGCCACCAGCAGAGTGACCTCGGAGGACGAGCAGTACTTC,CATSRVTSEDEQYF
NA,NA,TRBV11-3,TRBJ2-3,TGTGCCAGCAGCTTTCAGATGTTAGATACGCAGTATTTT,CASSFQMLDTQYF
TRBD1,few,TRBV7-2,TRBJ1-5,TGTGCCAGCAGCTTAATGGGACAGGGAGTCAATCAGCCCCAGCATTTT,CASSLMGQGVNQPQHF
NA,NA,TRBV10-1,TRBJ2-3,TGCGCCAGCAGTGGGCAGGGCACAGATACGCAGTATTTT,CASSGQGTDTQYF
TRBD1,NA,TRBV30,TRBJ2-3,TGTGCCTGGAGTGTAGAGAGAACAGGGGGCGGCACAGATACGCAGTATTTT,CAWSVERTGGGTDTQYF
NA,NA,TRBV4-2,TRBJ2-2,TGTGCCAGCAGCCAAGACCTGGCAGGGGTGGGGGAGCTGTTTTTT,CASSQDLAGVGELFF
NA,NA,TRBV7-2,TRBJ2-5,TGTGCCAGCAGCCCGAGCGGTTCTCAAGAGACCCAGTACTTC,CASSPSGSQETQYF
TRBD2,NA,TRBV7-8,TRBJ2-1,TGTGCCAGCCGAAACGGGGGGAGCTCCTACAATGAGCAGTTCTTC,CASRNGGSSYNEQFF
NA,NA,TRBV27,TRBJ1-3,TGTGCCAGCAGTCTAGTAGGGGGTGGAAACACCATATATTTT,CASSLVGGGNTIYF
NA,NA,TRBV7-9,TRBJ1-6,TGTGCCAGCAGCCCTGCGCACTATAATTCACCCCTCCACTTT,CASSPAHYNSPLHF
NA,NA,TRBV12-3/TRBV12-4,TRBJ2-3,TGTGCCAGCAGTTCCGTTAGCACAGATACGCAGTATTTT,CASSSVSTDTQYF
NA,NA,TRBV6-5,TRBJ2-7,TGTGCCAGCAGTTACGACAGCTCCTACGAGCAGTACTTC,CASSYDSSYEQYF
TRBD1,NA,TRBV11-2,TRBJ2-7,TGTGCCAGCAGCCCCAGGACAGGGCAGGGGTACGAGCAGTACTTC,CASSPRTGQGYEQYF